Below, 18 T cell receptor beta chains from the same sample are listed, as sequenced in a study of neoadjuvant nivolumab and ipilimumab in lung cancer. Some clones are missing from TCRdb's copy, which holds only in-frame ones; the method was immunoSEQ multiplex PCR. The top ten clones hold around 3.8% of a sample with some 43,000 clones, around 89% of them seen once. This specimen was blood, taken before neoadjuvant nivolumab, alone or with ipilimumab. The source is an adult with non-small cell lung cancer. Some clones in this sample may be carry-over from other donors' samples.

This chain connects TRBV25-1 to TRBJ2-7; D uncertain. Between the trimmed V and J ends, which lost 1 base and 0 bases, there was a span of 7 bases. Germline V gene sequence: CDR1 MGHDK, CDR2 SYGVNS. The CDR3 is made up of 14 amino acids. CDR3 sequence: CASSESIVSYEQYF. The CDR3 DNA reads TGTGCCAGCAGTGAATCGATAGTCTCCTACGAGCAGTACTTC.

This clone was picked up one time. The rearrangement links TRBV5-4 to TRBJ2-7; 7 nucleotides line up with TRBD2. This CDR3 spans 14 amino acids. The V segment lost 2 bases and the J segment 3 bases; nucleotides outside the gene matches: 5. CDR1 and CDR2 from the germline V gene are SGHNT and YYREEE (reference sequence). The DNA of the CDR3 is TGTGCCAGCAGCTTAGGGACTATGATCTACGAGCAGTACTTC. Protein product: CASSLGTMIYEQYF.

This clone was seen just once. The chain combines TRBV29-1 with TRBJ1-1; D not certain. V gave up 7 bases and J gave up 4 bases, with 13 bases separating them. The CDR3 has 12 amino acids. Germline-derived CDR1 and CDR2 are SQVTM and ANQGSEA. The CDR3: CSAGDRGTEAFF. Here the CDR3 DNA reads TGCAGCGCCGGGGATCGGGGCACTGAAGCTTTCTTT.

J is TRBJ1-5 and V is TRBV5-1; D uncertain. V was trimmed by 2 bases and J by 3 bases, leaving 9 bases between them. CDR3 length equals 14 residues. The germline V gene has CDR1 SGHRS and CDR2 YFSETQ. This CDR3 reads CASSFDGHNQPQHF. The CDR3 bases are TGCGCCAGCAGCTTTGACGGCCACAATCAGCCCCAGCATTTT.

The CDR3 protein is CASSPLDEQYF. The CDR3 nucleotides read TGTGCCAGCAGTCCCCTTGATGAGCAGTACTTC. V and J are TRBV6-6 and TRBJ2-7; D not resolved. The CDR3 sequence is 11 residues long. V lost 5 bases and J lost 7, with 9 bases in between. CDR1 MNHNY and CDR2 SVGAGI come from the germline V gene (reference sequence).

V and J are TRBV30 and TRBJ2-3, with 9 bases that match TRBD2. V gave up 0 bases and J gave up 4 bases; unmatched junction bases: 8. Looked up from germline, CDR1 is GTSNPN and CDR2 is SVGIG (reference sequence). CDR3 length: 16 residues. The CDR3 protein is CAWSVSGTSFADTQYF. CDR3 DNA sequence: TGTGCCTGGAGTGTAAGCGGGACTAGCTTTGCAGATACGCAGTATTTT.

The J gene is TRBJ2-1, the V gene TRBV18; 9 bases match TRBD1. The CDR3 spans 15 residues. CDR1 and CDR2 from the germline V gene are KGHSH and LQKENI. With 8 bases clipped from V and 3 bases from J, the junction kept 8 bases outside the gene matches. The CDR3 coding sequence is TGTGCCAGCGATAATACGGGACAGGGCTACAATGAGCAGTTCTTC. Translating it yields CASDNTGQGYNEQFF.

By proportion, this clone is medium-sized (0.01 to 0.1%). This chain connects TRBV30 to TRBJ1-1, with 8 bases fitting TRBD1. The CDR3 contains 10 residues. V lost 7 bases to trimming and J lost 11 bases; unmatched junction nucleotides: 6. CDR1 and CDR2 from the germline V gene are GTSNPN and SVGIG (reference sequence). The CDR3 nucleotides read TGTGCCTCGCAGGGGGCGAGTGCTTTCTTT. This translates into CASQGASAFF.

The chain joins TRBV5-1 to TRBJ2-7, with unresolved D. Germline lookup yields CDR1 SGHRS and CDR2 YFSETQ. The CDR3 extends over 12 amino acids. V was pared by 2 bases and J by 7 bases, with 10 bases between. The CDR3 DNA reads TGCGCCAGCAGCTTCGATTGGGGAGAGCAGTACTTC. This gives the protein CASSFDWGEQYF.

This sequence joins TRBV6-1 and TRBJ1-1; TRBD1 matches at 10 bases. The V gene's germline CDR1 is MNHNS and CDR2 SASEGT. Losses at the gene ends were 0 bases for V and 8 bases for J; bases not matched to a gene: 9. This CDR3 is 16 amino acids long. The chain's CDR3 is CASSEAFGTGVTEAFF. CDR3 in DNA: TGTGCCAGCAGTGAAGCTTTCGGGACAGGGGTTACAGAAGCTTTCTTT.

V usage is TRBV6-5 and J usage is TRBJ2-7; possibly TRBD1 for D (6 bases). Trimming removed 6 bases at V and 6 bases at J, with 12 bases between. Germline V gene lookup returns CDR1 MNHEY and CDR2 SVGAGI. CDR3 size: 12 residues. The CDR3 sequence: CASRSQGREQYF. CDR3 coding DNA: TGTGCCAGCAGATCCCAGGGGCGCGAGCAGTACTTC.

The gene calls are TRBV11-2 and TRBJ2-3, with D perhaps being TRBD1 or TRBD2 (5 bases each). CDR1 is SGHAT and CDR2 is FQNNGV in the germline V gene. This CDR3 has 15 residues. The V gene lost 6 bases and the J gene lost 4 bases, with 17 bases spanning the gap. The CDR3 sequence: CASRFSARGPDTQYF. The CDR3 DNA sequence: TGTGCCAGCAGATTTAGCGCCCGGGGCCCAGATACGCAGTATTTT.

The chain combines TRBV4-1 with TRBJ1-4; 11 positions match TRBD1. The CDR3 runs 16 residues. J gave up 7 bases and V 0 bases, and 4 bases lay outside the gene matches. The V gene's germline CDR1 is MGHRA and CDR2 YSYEKL. The CDR3 sequence: CASSQDRGTGGEKLFF. CDR3 DNA: TGCGCCAGCAGCCAAGATAGGGGGACAGGGGGTGAAAAACTGTTTTTT.

The V and J genes are TRBV11-2 and TRBJ1-5; 7 nucleotides align to TRBD1. Germline V gene sequence: CDR1 SGHAT, CDR2 FQNNGV. The CDR3 sequence is 15 residues long. J lost 7 bases, V lost 0 bases, and 6 bases had no gene match. This CDR3 reads CASSLEAGGGQPQHF. The CDR3 DNA sequence: TGTGCCAGCAGCTTAGAGGCAGGGGGGGGGCAGCCCCAGCATTTT.

V is TRBV7-2 and J is TRBJ2-7; TRBD1 agrees at 7 bases. Germline V gene data show CDR1 as SGHTA and CDR2 as FQGNSA. The CDR3 spans 15 residues. The V segment lost 2 bases and the J segment 4 bases; nucleotides outside the gene matches: 8. CDR3 amino acids: CASSLRGQGPYEQYF. CDR3 DNA sequence: TGTGCCAGCAGCTTAAGGGGGCAAGGACCTTACGAGCAGTACTTC.

The chain uses TRBV6-5 and TRBJ2-3; 9 bases are a match to TRBD2. CDR1 and CDR2 (germline): MNHEY, SVGAGI. CDR3 length equals 14 residues. Trimming cost V 4 bases and J 6 bases; bases outside gene matches: 5. The chain's CDR3 is CASSSGTSWDTQYF. The CDR3 DNA is TGTGCCAGCAGTTCCGGGACTAGCTGGGATACGCAGTATTTT.

The V call is TRBV27, the J call TRBJ2-1; TRBD2 might be the D (5 bases). From germline, CDR1 is MNHEY and CDR2 SMNVEV (reference sequence). The CDR3 runs 14 residues. Trimming took 3 bases from V and 5 from J, leaving 11 bases between them. CDR3 residues: CASSFWLANNEQFF. The CDR3 DNA reads TGTGCCAGCAGTTTCTGGCTAGCCAACAATGAGCAGTTCTTC.

In this sample, this clone turned up once. In nucleotides, the CDR3 is TGCAGCGTTGATTTACCAGTGGGCACCGGGGAGCTGTTTTTT. Translating gives CSVDLPVGTGELFF. V usage is TRBV29-1 and J usage is TRBJ2-2, with no clear D. The CDR3 covers 14 residues. V shed 3 bases and J shed 4 bases, with 12 bases lying between them. Germline assignment: CDR1 SQVTM and CDR2 ANQGSEA.